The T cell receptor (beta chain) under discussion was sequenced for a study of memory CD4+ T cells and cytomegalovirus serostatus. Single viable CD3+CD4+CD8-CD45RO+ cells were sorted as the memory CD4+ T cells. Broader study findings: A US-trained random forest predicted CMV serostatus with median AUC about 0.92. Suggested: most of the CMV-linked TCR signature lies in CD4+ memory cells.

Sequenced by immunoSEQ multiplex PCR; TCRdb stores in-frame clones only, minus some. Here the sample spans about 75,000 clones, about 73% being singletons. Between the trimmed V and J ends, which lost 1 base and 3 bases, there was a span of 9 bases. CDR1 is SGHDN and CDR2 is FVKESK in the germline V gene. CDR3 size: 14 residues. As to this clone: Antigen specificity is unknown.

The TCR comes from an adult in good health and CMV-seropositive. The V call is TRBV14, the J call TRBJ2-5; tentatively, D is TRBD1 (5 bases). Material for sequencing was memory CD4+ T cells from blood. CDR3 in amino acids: CASSQAQGKETQYF. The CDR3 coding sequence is TGTGCCAGCAGCCAAGCGCAGGGTAAAGAGACCCAGTACTTC.